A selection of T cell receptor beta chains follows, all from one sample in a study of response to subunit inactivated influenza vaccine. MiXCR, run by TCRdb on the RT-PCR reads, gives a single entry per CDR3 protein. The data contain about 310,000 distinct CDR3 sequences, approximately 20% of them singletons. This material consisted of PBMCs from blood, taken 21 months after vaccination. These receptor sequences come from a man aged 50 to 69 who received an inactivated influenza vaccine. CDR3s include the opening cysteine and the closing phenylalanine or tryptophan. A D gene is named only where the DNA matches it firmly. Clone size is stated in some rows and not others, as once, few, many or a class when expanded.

CDR3 DNA: TGTGCCATCAGTCCCGGAGGGGGGGCCGGATACGAGCAGTACTTC; CDR3 protein: CAISPGGGAGYEQYF; clone size: NA; D gene: NA; J gene: TRBJ2-7; V gene: TRBV10-3
CDR3 DNA: TGCGCCAGCAGCTTGGAGACGGCAAATTCACCCCTCCACTTT; CDR3 protein: CASSLETANSPLHF; clone size: few; D gene: NA; J gene: TRBJ1-6; V gene: TRBV5-1
CDR3 DNA: TGTGCCAGCAGCGGACTAGCGGGCACAGATACGCAGTATTTT; CDR3 protein: CASSGLAGTDTQYF; clone size: NA; D gene: TRBD2; J gene: TRBJ2-3; V gene: TRBV25-1
CDR3 DNA: TGTGCCAGCAGCCTTACGGGGGGCTGGTACGAGCAGTACTTC; CDR3 protein: CASSLTGGWYEQYF; clone size: few; D gene: NA; J gene: TRBJ2-7; V gene: TRBV7-2
CDR3 DNA: TGCAGTGCTACAAAACTAGCGGGAGGCGATACGCAGTATTTT; CDR3 protein: CSATKLAGGDTQYF; clone size: NA; D gene: TRBD2; J gene: TRBJ2-3; V gene: TRBV20-1
CDR3 DNA: TGTGCCACCAGCAGACTCCCTTCATTAGAACAGGCGGTTTATTATGGCTACACCTTC; CDR3 protein: CATSRLPSLEQAVYYGYTF; clone size: many; D gene: NA; J gene: TRBJ1-2; V gene: TRBV15
CDR3 DNA: TGTGCCAGCAGAGTGACAAGCAATCAGCCCCAGCATTTT; CDR3 protein: CASRVTSNQPQHF; clone size: many; D gene: NA; J gene: TRBJ1-5; V gene: TRBV6-1
CDR3 DNA: TGCGCCAGCAGCCAAGAGAAGGCTGTCCTCTATGGCTACACCTTC; CDR3 protein: CASSQEKAVLYGYTF; clone size: once; D gene: NA; J gene: TRBJ1-2; V gene: TRBV4-3
CDR3 DNA: TGTGCCTACCGGCTGGGGGGGGCTTATGGCTACACCTTC; CDR3 protein: CAYRLGGAYGYTF; clone size: few; D gene: NA; J gene: TRBJ1-2; V gene: TRBV28
CDR3 DNA: TGCGCCAGCAGCCGGACAGCGCAACTAGACACTGAAGCTTTCTTT; CDR3 protein: CASSRTAQLDTEAFF; clone size: NA; D gene: NA; J gene: TRBJ1-1; V gene: TRBV5-1
CDR3 DNA: TGTGCCAGCAGGGCGGACAGGCCAATTGCAACTAATGAAAAACTGTTTTTT; CDR3 protein: CASRADRPIATNEKLFF; clone size: few; D gene: TRBD1; J gene: TRBJ1-4; V gene: TRBV2
CDR3 DNA: TGTGCCAGCAGCAACTCGGGACTAGCGGGAGTTGCGACCGGGGAGCTGTTTTTT; CDR3 protein: CASSNSGLAGVATGELFF; clone size: few; D gene: TRBD2; J gene: TRBJ2-2; V gene: TRBV11-1
CDR3 DNA: TGTGCCAGCAGTTCGAGACTAGCGAGCTACAATGAGCAGTTCTTC; CDR3 protein: CASSSRLASYNEQFF; clone size: many; D gene: TRBD2; J gene: TRBJ2-1; V gene: TRBV28
CDR3 DNA: TGTGCCAGCAGCTTGGACGGGACAGATCGGTCTGAAGCTTTCTTT; CDR3 protein: CASSLDGTDRSEAFF; clone size: many; D gene: TRBD1; J gene: TRBJ1-1; V gene: TRBV7-6
CDR3 DNA: TGTGCCAGCAGTGCCAGGACAGGGAACTATGGCTACACCTTC; CDR3 protein: CASSARTGNYGYTF; clone size: many; D gene: TRBD1; J gene: TRBJ1-2; V gene: TRBV6-1
CDR3 DNA: TGCGCCAGCAGCCTGGACGGGGCGCCCCAGCATTTT; CDR3 protein: CASSLDGAPQHF; clone size: many; D gene: NA; J gene: TRBJ1-5; V gene: TRBV5-1